These T cell receptor beta chains were read from a single sample in a study of Tregs in tolerant kidney transplant recipients. Clones were read by immunoSEQ multiplex PCR, and TCRdb kept only the in-frame ones, dropping some. Here the sample spans tens of thousands of clones, 75% to 95% being singletons. The sample here was CD4+ T cells from blood (PBMCs), taken 24 months after the transplant. The source of these receptors is a human patient who received a combined kidney and bone marrow transplant. Some T cells may have come from the graft donor. The CDR3 runs from the conserved cysteine through the conserved F or W. The D gene is left open where the match is weak. Clone size, where shown, is once, few, many, or a class for clones that have expanded.

clone_size | j_call | d_call | v_call | cdr3_nt | cdr3_aa
. | TRBJ1-5 | . | TRBV7-2 | TGTGCCAGCAGCTTAGTCAGGGCCCAGCCCCAGCATTTT | CASSLVRAQPQHF
. | TRBJ2-1 | TRBD2 | TRBV7-2 | TGTGCCAGCAGCTTAAGATCTCGGCGGGGGAACAATGAGCAGTTCTTC | CASSLRSRRGNNEQFF
. | TRBJ1-2 | TRBD1 | TRBV12-5 | TGTGCTAGTGGTTTGAGTAGGGGGACAGCCTCCCCAGGGTCCGGTGGCTACACCTTC | CASGLSRGTASPGSGGYTF
. | TRBJ1-2 | . | TRBV5-4 | TGTGCCAGCAGCTTGGGGCTCTCTAACTATGGCTACACCTTC | CASSLGLSNYGYTF
. | TRBJ1-5 | . | TRBV5-3 | TGTGCCAGAAGCTTGGTCCGGACTTATCAGCCCCAGCATTTT | CARSLVRTYQPQHF
. | TRBJ2-2 | TRBD2 | TRBV9 | TGTGCCAGCAGCGGGACTAGCGGGAGCTACACCGGGGAGCTGTTTTTT | CASSGTSGSYTGELFF
. | TRBJ2-3 | . | TRBV9 | TGTGCCAGCAGCTCAGGCAGGGTGGCGGTTGCAGATACGCAGTATTTT | CASSSGRVAVADTQYF
few | TRBJ1-5 | . | TRBV28 | TGTGCCAGCAGTTCCCCCCCCAGAGGGGGTAACGATCACCCCCAGCATTTT | CASSSPPRGGNDHPQHF
. | TRBJ2-5 | . | TRBV4-2 | TGTGCCAGCAGCCAAGAGGGGGGTCCCGAAGAAGAGACCCAGTACTTC | CASSQEGGPEEETQYF
. | TRBJ2-1 | . | TRBV10-3 | TGTGCCATCAGGGGGGCTCACTACAATGAGCAGTTCTTC | CAIRGAHYNEQFF
. | TRBJ2-5 | TRBD1 | TRBV6-5 | TGTGCCAGCAGTTCAAGAACGACAGGGTGGGGGGAGACCCAGTACTTC | CASSSRTTGWGETQYF
. | TRBJ2-3 | TRBD2 | TRBV11-1 | TGTGCCAGCAGCTTAGTTGGACTAGCCTTCTCAGATACGCAGTATTTT | CASSLVGLAFSDTQYF
. | TRBJ2-7 | TRBD2 | TRBV7-2 | TGTGCCAGCAGCCCGGAGGGGCCCAGCGGGGTATGGGAAGAGCAGTACTTC | CASSPEGPSGVWEEQYF
few | TRBJ1-4 | . | TRBV7-9 | TGTGCCAGCAGCTTATGGCAGAATAATGAAAAACTGTTTTTT | CASSLWQNNEKLFF
. | TRBJ1-6 | . | TRBV5-1 | TGCGCCAGCAGCTCGGACGGCAGGGTAGGTTTGGATTCCCCCCTCCACTTT | CASSSDGRVGLDSPLHF
. | TRBJ2-3 | . | TRBV7-3 | TGTGCCACATCGAAGGACTCTCATACGCAGTATTTT | CATSKDSHTQYF
. | TRBJ2-3 | TRBD2 | TRBV7-3 | TGTGCCAGCAGCTTGAAAGCGGGAGGGCCAGATACGCAGTATTTT | CASSLKAGGPDTQYF
. | TRBJ2-5 | TRBD2 | TRBV5-6 | TGTGCCAGCAGCTTACTAGCGGGGGGGCGAGAGACCCAGTACTTC | CASSLLAGGRETQYF
. | TRBJ2-7 | TRBD1 | TRBV7-6 | TGTGCCAGCAGCGGGACAGGCTATACATACGAGCAGTACTTC | CASSGTGYTYEQYF
. | TRBJ1-2 | . | TRBV7-2 | TGTGCCAGCATCGAGACACCGGGACATTACTATGGCTACACCTTC | CASIETPGHYYGYTF
. | TRBJ2-1 | TRBD2 | TRBV7-2 | TGTGCCAGCAGCCCATTATCGCTCGGGACTAGCTCCTACAATGAGCAGTTCTTC | CASSPLSLGTSSYNEQFF
. | TRBJ2-2 | TRBD2 | TRBV27 | TGTGCCAGCAGACCTCTAGCGGGGCGGAGCGGGGAGCTGTTTTTT | CASRPLAGRSGELFF
. | TRBJ2-7 | . | TRBV28 | TGTGCCAGCAGTTTCGGCGGGAACCCCTACGAGCAGTACTTC | CASSFGGNPYEQYF
. | TRBJ2-7 | TRBD1 | TRBV10-1 | TGCGCCAGCAGTGAACCCCGGGACAGGGGTCGCTACGAGCAGTACTTC | CASSEPRDRGRYEQYF
. | TRBJ2-1 | TRBD1 | TRBV5-6 | TGTGCCAGCAGCCAGGACGGACAGGGGGTTTGGAATGAGCAGTTCTTC | CASSQDGQGVWNEQFF
. | TRBJ2-7 | . | TRBV10-3 | TGTGCCATCAGTGAGTCGACCGCACAGGGAACCGGCAGTGGGCAGTACTTC | CAISESTAQGTGSGQYF
. | TRBJ1-1 | . | TRBV6-6 | TGTGCCAGCAGTATGCGGGACAATTGGGGGGGTTTCTTT | CASSMRDNWGGFF
. | TRBJ1-2 | TRBD1 | TRBV5-1 | TGCGCCAGCAGCTTGACGGGACAGGGGAACTATGGCTACACCTTC | CASSLTGQGNYGYTF
. | TRBJ2-1 | . | TRBV2 | TGTGCCAGCACCCCGTGGGCCCCCCAGGATGAGCAGTTCTTC | CASTPWAPQDEQFF
. | TRBJ2-1 | . | TRBV7-9 | TGTGCCAGCAGCTTTAGGGCCTATGGCGGGGTCCTGGCGTACAATGAGCAGTTCTTC | CASSFRAYGGVLAYNEQFF
. | TRBJ1-1 | TRBD1 | TRBV2 | TGTGCCAGCAGTAAACAGGGGGAGAACACTGAAGCTTTCTTT | CASSKQGENTEAFF
. | TRBJ1-6 | . | TRBV5-1 | TGCGCCAGCAGCAGCTCGAAAGACAATTCCCCCCTCCACTTT | CASSSSKDNSPLHF